This T cell receptor (beta chain) was sequenced in a study of T-cell memory formation after mild COVID-19. Study-wide background: Largely, the TCR clusters proved donor specific. Findings and caveats of the study: Second-wave clones peaking on day 37 lacked confirmed SARS-CoV-2 specificity.

Constant-segment primers and 5'RACE yielded cDNA libraries for TCR alpha and TCR beta, each carrying sample barcodes and UMIs. TCRdb re-derived calls from the 5' RACE reads in MiXCR, one entry per CDR3 protein. The sample shows approximately 190,000 distinct CDR3 sequences, around 18% of them seen only once. This clonotype was detected a few times. What it recognizes is unknown. The receptor was isolated from an adult woman who had mild COVID-19 (a few samples of this study predate the infection). Cell type and time point are not known. Sequencing input: PBMCs or a T cell subset sorted from them (not recorded which).

CDR3 nucleotide sequence: TGTGCCAGCAGTTACTCGAAGGGGACCTTCTACAATGAGCAGTTCTTC. Encoded protein: CASSYSKGTFYNEQFF. This chain uses TRBV6-2 or TRBV6-3 with TRBJ2-1; D tentatively reads TRBD1 or TRBD2 (5 bases each). The germline V and J ends were trimmed by 0 bases and 3 bases, with 12 bases remaining between them. Looked up from germline, CDR1 is MNHEY and CDR2 is SVGEGT. The CDR3 consists of 16 residues.